Listed here are 10 T cell receptor beta chains from one sample, sequenced in a study of identical twins. TCRdb reanalysed the 5' RACE reads using MiXCR and keeps one entry per CDR3 protein. There are some 500,000 distinct CDR3 sequences in the sample; 9% to 10% occur only once, and roughly 3.2% lies in the top ten. This sample also belongs to another study, concerning yellow fever vaccine responses in identical twins.

The sequencing input was PBMCs. Receptors originate from a woman between 18 and 29 years old in good health.

The genes are TRBV12-3 or TRBV12-4 and TRBJ1-1, with TRBD1 as a possible D gene (6 bases). The V gene lost 1 base and the J gene lost 7 bases, with 13 bases spanning the gap. This CDR3 has 14 residues. CDR3 DNA sequence: TGTGCCAGCAGTTTAGGTAACAGGGTAGTTGAAGCTTTCTTT. It is translated as CASSLGNRVVEAFF.

The V call is TRBV19, the J call TRBJ2-1, with D unclear. V lost 0 bases, J lost 2 bases, and 11 bases lay in between. CDR3 length equals 16 residues. Germline V gene data show CDR1 as LNHDA and CDR2 as SQIVND (reference sequence). The CDR3 spells CASSIETRPPYNEQFF. Here the CDR3 DNA reads TGTGCCAGTAGTATAGAGACGAGGCCTCCCTACAATGAGCAGTTCTTC.

This clonotype was detected a few times. The J gene is TRBJ2-5, the V gene TRBV4-2; 13 bases fit TRBD2. This CDR3 has 16 amino acids. Looked up from germline, CDR1 is LGHNA and CDR2 is YNFKEQ. With V trimmed by 4 bases and J by 4 bases, 6 bases remained unmatched. DNA of the CDR3: TGTGCCAGCAGCCGGACTAGCGGGGGTGATGGAGAGACCCAGTACTTC. Its translation: CASSRTSGGDGETQYF.

CDR3 DNA sequence: TGTGCCAGCAGTCAGCCGGCCGGACAGGGGGGCTACGAGCAGTACTTC. Its translation is CASSQPAGQGGYEQYF. The chain has TRBV12-3 or TRBV12-4 and TRBJ2-7, with 10 bases identical to TRBD1. The junction had 10 bases not matched to a gene; V was cut back by 5 bases and J by 3 bases. The CDR3 runs to 16 residues.

The gene calls are TRBV5-1 and TRBJ2-7; 9 bases match TRBD2. V trimming: 0 bases; J trimming: 3 bases; junction bases outside the gene matches: 7. The CDR3 consists of 16 residues. Germline values: CDR1 SGHRS, CDR2 YFSETQ. CDR3 loop: CASSLASGGSIYEQYF. The CDR3 region has the DNA TGCGCCAGCAGCTTGGCCAGCGGGGGGTCCATCTACGAGCAGTACTTC.

This clonotype was seen a handful of times. The chain couples TRBV28 to TRBJ2-3, with 9 bases matching TRBD1. CDR1 is MDHEN and CDR2 is SYDVKM in the germline V gene. The CDR3 length is 13 residues. The V and J ends lost 5 bases and 11 bases, in that order; junction bases with no gene match: 8. The chain's CDR3 is CASSPQGQGEQYF. CDR3 coding DNA: TGTGCCAGCAGTCCCCAGGGACAGGGCGAGCAGTATTTT.

The rearrangement links TRBV29-1 to TRBJ2-5, with D possibly being TRBD2 (6 bases). The germline CDR1 and CDR2 sequences are SQVTM and ANQGSEA. CDR3 length: 12 residues. Trimming cost V 7 bases and J 5 bases, with 14 bases left between them. The CDR3 spells CSAEAGGETQYF. The CDR3 DNA reads as TGCAGCGCCGAGGCTGGAGGGGAGACCCAGTACTTC.

This chain uses TRBV4-1 with TRBJ2-1, with a possible D match to TRBD2 (6 bases). Trimming pared 2 bases from V and 8 bases from J, leaving 19 bases between. The V gene's germline CDR1 is MGHRA and CDR2 YSYEKL. CDR3 length equals 16 residues. The CDR3 spells CASSQTNGGTIDEQFF. For the CDR3, the DNA is TGCGCCAGCAGCCAAACGAATGGCGGGACCATCGATGAGCAGTTCTTC.

This clonotype appeared a few times. J is TRBJ2-2 and V is TRBV11-2; D is possibly TRBD1 (6 bases). Germline lookup yields CDR1 SGHAT and CDR2 FQNNGV. The germline V and J ends were trimmed by 5 bases and 7 bases, with 26 bases remaining between them. The CDR3 extends over 18 amino acids. The chain's CDR3 is CASSNNLRSRGFNGELFF. The CDR3 DNA is TGTGCCAGCAGCAACAACCTCCGTTCCAGGGGCTTTAACGGGGAGCTGTTTTTT.

This rearrangement joins TRBV19 to TRBJ1-1; a possible D gene is TRBD1 (6 bases). CDR1 is LNHDA and CDR2 is SQIVND in the germline V gene (reference sequence). V was cut by 5 bases and J by 6 bases, with 16 bases left in between. The CDR3 length is 14 residues. CDR3: CASSVTGYSAEAFF. The CDR3 bases are TGTGCCAGTAGTGTAACAGGGTACAGCGCTGAAGCTTTCTTT.